The present TCR beta chain was sequenced within a study of cytomegalovirus exposure and HLA in healthy donors (dated by TCRdb to between 2016 and 2019). Study-level background: A later analysis indicated that the roughly 120 validation repertoires were generated on the platform also employed for the roughly 720 repertoires of the first cohort. To predict cytomegalovirus infection status, the study brought together high-throughput TCR immunosequencing, statistical association of individual TCRs with disease status, and machine learning. The aim of the study was to test whether cataloging public T cell receptors could identify signatures of past pathogen exposure. A separate validation cohort of roughly 130 different subjects was used in addition to the roughly 620-subject first cohort.

Results and caveats for the whole study, not just this receptor: The study listed 150 to 200 TCR beta chains as associated with cytomegalovirus. The classifier was reported to diagnose cytomegalovirus status with high specificity and sensitivity in both the original and validation cohorts. Subsequent analysis determined that TCRs grouped into clusters in the first cohort also showed a tendency toward co-occurrence across the roughly 120 validation repertoires, and about 94% of cluster scores exceeded 0. Most TCR sequences were observed very rarely across donors, whereas some public TCRs were present in many individuals. Three of the identified cytomegalovirus-associated TCR beta chains were confirmed in vitro to be specific for cytomegalovirus antigens. The validation cohort had no HLA typing available for a later analysis, so co-occurrence within that cohort was assessed over all 110 or so repertoires. It was suggested by the authors that the approach could potentially be generalized to other disease states and immunological phenotypes.

From V the trimming removes 6 bases and from J it removes 8 bases, while the gene matches leave 7 bases of the junction unaccounted for. The germline V gene encodes CDR1 GTSNPN and CDR2 SVGIG (reference sequence). The CDR3 starts with the cysteine, ends with the phenylalanine, and has 12 residues. Only the CDR3 region is kept as DNA, spanning 36 bases read in frame from base 1. Regarding this clone: Its recognized antigen is unknown. No much larger clone is present one base from it, and per-base qualities are unavailable.

The protocol used for the library was the immunoSEQ multiplex PCR assay. Per the authors' processing: A statistical classification framework was developed to diagnose cytomegalovirus status using the catalog of TCR beta chain sequences. The source is immuneACCESS, and TCRdb retained only in-frame sequences with V and J called. Part of the clones is not carried over; for the studies checked, unresolved V genes explain less than half of this, and the remainder is unexplained. V and J calls and clone size are copied from that table; D and trimming were computed from the DNA. The sample yields around 180,000 clones; approximately 88% were counted once. The ten largest clones take up more than 6.5% of the sample. The donors belonged to the validation cohort of under 150 subjects, which was separate from the approximately 700-subject first cohort.

Recombination linked TRBV30 to TRBJ1-2; TRBD1 agrees with 9 junctional bases. The sequence derives from a man between 18 and 29 years old in good health and CMV-seropositive. Sequencing used PBMCs. The CDR3 region: CACQQGAVGYTF. The nucleotide sequence is given as TGTGCCTGCCAACAGGGGGCGGTCGGCTACACCTTC.